The 27 T cell receptor beta chains reported below all come from one sample, sequenced in a study of T cell repertoires in cytomegalovirus infection. TCRdb independently ran MiXCR on the reads; one entry per CDR3 protein. The top ten hold 7% to 9% of the sample, which has roughly 640,000 distinct CDR3 sequences, roughly a quarter seen once. The specimen sequenced was CD8+ T cells from PBMCs. The receptors shown here come from a human donor in good health (CMV status not recorded). Some clones in this sample may be carry-over from other donors' samples.

This clonotype was detected many times. V usage is TRBV7-2 and J usage is TRBJ2-7; tentatively, D is TRBD1 (5 bases). Trimming removed 1 base at V and 0 bases at J, with 7 bases between. Germline values: CDR1 SGHTA, CDR2 FQGNSA. This CDR3 region has 14 residues. The CDR3 DNA is TGTGCCAGCAGCTTAGACCAGGGCTCCTACGAGCAGTACGTC. Translating it yields CASSLDQGSYEQYV.

The V call is TRBV19, the J call TRBJ1-5; D is perhaps TRBD1 (6 bases). The germline CDR1 and CDR2 sequences are LNHDA and SQIVND (reference sequence). The CDR3 extends over 15 amino acids. With 1 base removed from V and 2 bases from J, the gap between germline ends came to 9 bases. The CDR3 DNA is TGTGCCAGTAGTATAGCCCCAGGGGGCAATCAGCCCCAGCATTTT. It translates to CASSIAPGGNQPQHF.

The genes are TRBV28 and TRBJ2-3, with TRBD2 as a possible D gene (5 bases). The CDR3 loop spans 15 amino acids. The germline gives CDR1 MDHEN, CDR2 SYDVKM. The V gene lost 10 bases and the J gene lost 0 bases, with 17 bases spanning the gap. The CDR3 spells CANRTKTTSTDTQYF. For the CDR3, the DNA is TGTGCCAACAGAACCAAGACTACTAGCACAGATACGCAGTATTTT.

The chain joins TRBV5-1 to TRBJ2-1, with a possible D match to TRBD2 (5 bases). The germline V gene has CDR1 SGHRS and CDR2 YFSETQ. Trimming cost V 4 bases and J 3 bases, with 8 bases left between them. The CDR3 extends over 13 amino acids. As DNA, the CDR3 is TGCGCCAGCAGCCGGGAACTCTACAATGAGCAGTTCTTC. Translating gives CASSRELYNEQFF.

This clonotype was observed a handful of times. The chain has TRBV6-4 and TRBJ2-7, with 8 bases identical to TRBD2. The ends lost 4 bases at V and 5 bases at J; junction bases unmatched: 10. Germline values: CDR1 MRHNA, CDR2 SNTAGT. The CDR3 sequence is 15 residues long. The CDR3 reads CASSATPGGAHEQYF. CDR3 sequence (DNA): TGTGCCAGCAGTGCCACCCCGGGGGGGGCCCACGAGCAGTACTTC.

The V gene is TRBV15, the J gene TRBJ2-7; D is possibly TRBD1 (5 bases). Trimming left V 0 bases short and J 2 bases short, with 11 bases between. Per germline, CDR1 LNHNV and CDR2 YYDKDF (reference sequence). The CDR3 consists of 15 residues. The CDR3 reads CATSRDWGGAYEQYV. CDR3 nucleotide sequence: TGTGCCACCAGCAGAGATTGGGGCGGTGCCTACGAGCAGTACGTC.

This clonotype was counted only a few times. The chain recombines TRBV5-4 with TRBJ1-5; D perhaps matches TRBD1 (5 bases). The ends were cut back, 4 bases at V and 5 bases at J, with 13 bases in the middle. Germline V CDR1 and CDR2: SGHNT, YYREEE (reference sequence). The CDR3 sequence is 14 residues long. In nucleotides, the CDR3 is TGTGCCAGCAGCAGGAGGGGCTCTGATCAGCCCCAGCATTTT. This translates into CASSRRGSDQPQHF.

This clonotype has more than one count but fewer than ten. V gene TRBV6-1 combines with J gene TRBJ2-1, with D perhaps TRBD1 (6 bases). Trimming took off 5 bases at V and 3 bases at J, with 14 bases between the two ends. Germline V gene lookup returns CDR1 MNHNS and CDR2 SASEGT. The length of the CDR3 is 15 residues. CDR3 sequence (DNA): TGTGCCAGCAGTCCAATACAGGGAAACTACAATGAGCAGTTCTTC. This codes for CASSPIQGNYNEQFF.

The chain has TRBV20-1 and TRBJ1-5, with 7 bases lining up with TRBD1. The germline V gene encodes CDR1 DFQATT and CDR2 SNEGSKA (reference sequence). Trimming cost V 0 bases and J 5 bases; bases outside gene matches: 7. The length of the CDR3 is 15 residues. The CDR3 loop reads CSARDQSGGYQPQHF. CDR3 DNA sequence: TGCAGTGCTAGAGATCAGTCAGGGGGTTATCAGCCCCAGCATTTT.

Of note for this clonotype: Given a much more abundant clone one base away, this may be a read error. The rearrangement links TRBV7-8 to TRBJ2-5; 7 bases are a match to TRBD2. The CDR3 covers 11 residues. The germline V gene has CDR1 SGHVS and CDR2 FQNEAQ. CDR3: CTSRERGTQYF. CDR3 DNA: TGTACCAGCAGGGAGCGGGGGACCCAGTACTTC.

The chain joins TRBV29-1 to TRBJ1-1; tentative D call: TRBD1 (5 bases). Per germline, CDR1 SQVTM and CDR2 ANQGSEA. The V end was cut by 5 bases, the J end by 10 bases, with 14 bases between. This CDR3 is 11 amino acids long. CDR3: CSVPAAQGAFF. The CDR3 DNA reads as TGCAGCGTTCCCGCCGCCCAGGGAGCTTTCTTT.

This clonotype has only one observation. V gene TRBV6-6 combines with J gene TRBJ2-7, with 8 bases lining up with TRBD1. Germline V CDR1 and CDR2: MNHNY, SVGAGI (reference sequence). CDR3 length: 14 amino acids. With V trimmed by 9 bases and J by 4 bases, 11 bases remained unmatched. The CDR3 reads CASTIGTGRYEQYF. CDR3 nucleotides: TGTGCCAGTACTATCGGGACAGGTAGATACGAGCAGTACTTC.

The chain recombines TRBV6-1 with TRBJ1-2; D is ambiguous. Germline-derived CDR1 and CDR2 are MNHNS and SASEGT. The CDR3 spans 11 residues. V dropped 5 bases and J dropped 3 bases, with 4 bases sitting between them. CDR3 sequence (DNA): TGTGCCAGCAGTTGGGACTATGGCTACACCTTC. Protein sequence: CASSWDYGYTF.

CDR3 nucleotides: TGCAGTGCTACCGACGCCACGGGGGAGCAGTTCTTC. It is translated as CSATDATGEQFF. This chain uses TRBV20-1 with TRBJ2-1; D might be TRBD2 (5 bases). The CDR3 runs to 12 residues. V was shortened by 4 bases and J by 10 bases, with 14 bases between the two germline ends. The germline gives CDR1 DFQATT, CDR2 SNEGSKA (reference sequence).

The V and J genes are TRBV23-1 and TRBJ1-2; 7 nucleotides line up with TRBD1. TRBV23-1 falls under the ORF class, with uncertain function. The CDR3 is made up of 19 amino acids. With 4 bases clipped from V and 7 bases from J, the junction kept 24 bases outside the gene matches. The CDR3 is CASSRTDLSRRDSSGGYTF. Written as DNA, the CDR3 is TGCGCCAGCAGTCGAACGGATCTTTCTCGTCGGGACAGTTCCGGTGGCTACACCTTC.

The V gene is TRBV20-1, the J gene TRBJ1-5, with 7 bases matching TRBD1. Trimming cost V 6 bases and J 1 base; bases outside gene matches: 6. The CDR3 sequence is 14 residues long. Germline V gene lookup returns CDR1 DFQATT and CDR2 SNEGSKA (reference sequence). CDR3 nucleotides: TGCAGTGCCACTAGGACAGGAAGCAATCAGCCCCAGCATTTT. Encoded protein: CSATRTGSNQPQHF.

This clonotype was counted a few times. J is TRBJ2-1 and V is TRBV20-1; 11 bases agree with TRBD1. With 4 bases clipped from V and 4 bases from J, the junction kept 9 bases outside the gene matches. Germline V gene sequence: CDR1 DFQATT, CDR2 SNEGSKA (reference sequence). The CDR3 has 16 residues. The CDR3 DNA is TGCAGTGCTACCAAGACCGGGACAGGGGGTTACAATGAGCAGTTCTTC. The encoded protein is CSATKTGTGGYNEQFF.

The chain links TRBV23-1 to TRBJ2-7, with D tentatively TRBD1 (6 bases). TRBV23-1 falls under the ORF class, with uncertain function. V was cut by 6 bases and J by 7 bases, with 16 bases left in between. CDR3 length: 13 amino acids. The CDR3 DNA reads TGCGCCAGCAGCCCCGAGAAGGGGGAAGAGCAGTACGTC. This gives the protein CASSPEKGEEQYV.

About this clonotype itself: An end of the junction differs from the germline gene, which may be a read error. This chain connects TRBV7-2 to TRBJ2-1; perhaps TRBD1 as D (5 bases). Germline assignment: CDR1 SGHTA and CDR2 FQGNSA. The CDR3 sequence is 15 residues long. The CDR3 nucleotides are TGTGTCAGCAGCCAGTTAGCAGGGCCCTACAATGAGCAGTTCTTC. Translation: CVSSQLAGPYNEQFF.

The chain joins TRBV20-1 to TRBJ1-2; 7 positions agree with TRBD1. In germline, CDR1 is DFQATT, CDR2 SNEGSKA (reference sequence). V dropped 0 bases and J dropped 3; count of bases not matched to a gene: 4. This CDR3 is 14 amino acids long. Here the CDR3 DNA reads TGCAGTGCTAGAGATCAGGGGGAGTACTATGGCTACACCTTC. Translating it yields CSARDQGEYYGYTF.

The chain combines TRBV29-1 with TRBJ2-7, with a possible D match to TRBD1 (6 bases). In germline, CDR1 is SQVTM, CDR2 ANQGSEA. V lost 2 bases to trimming and J lost 10 bases, with 12 bases between them. This CDR3 has 11 residues. For the CDR3, the DNA is TGCAGCGTTGAAAGTAGGGGGAGACAGTACGTC. Amino acids: CSVESRGRQYV.

This clonotype came up a few times. Its ends do not fully match the called genes, so a read error is possible. The chain recombines TRBV9 with TRBJ2-1; the match to TRBD2 covers 7 bases. The CDR3 length is 18 residues. Germline V gene lookup returns CDR1 SGDLS and CDR2 YYNGEE. The CDR3 DNA reads TGTGCCAGCAACGTAGAACGTGATGGGGAGGGGTCCTACAATGAGCAGTTCTTC. Amino acids: CASNVERDGEGSYNEQFF.

V is TRBV25-1 and J is TRBJ1-1, with 7 bases lining up with TRBD1. The CDR3 spans 15 residues. The V gene end was trimmed by 2 bases and the J gene end by 7 bases; junction bases not matched to a gene: 10. Germline CDR1 and CDR2: MGHDK and SYGVNS. The CDR3 reads CASSEERGGWIEAFF. Written as DNA, the CDR3 is TGTGCCAGCAGTGAAGAGAGAGGGGGCTGGATTGAAGCTTTCTTT.

The chain employs TRBV7-9 and TRBJ2-7; D remains ambiguous. This CDR3 contains 16 residues. Germline loops: CDR1 SEHNR, CDR2 FQNEAQ (reference sequence). V was trimmed by 0 bases and J by 0 bases, leaving 12 bases between them. The CDR3 loop reads CASSLAPWTVSYEQYV. CDR3 bases: TGTGCCAGCAGCTTAGCTCCGTGGACGGTCTCCTACGAGCAGTACGTC.

This clonotype came up a few times. CDR3 protein: CASSLDLTSGGSGANVLTF. CDR3 coding DNA: TGTGCCAGCAGCTTAGACCTCACTAGCGGGGGCTCGGGGGCCAACGTCCTGACTTTC. The genes are TRBV7-6 and TRBJ2-6; 11 nucleotides line up with TRBD2. Germline CDR1 and CDR2: SGHVS and FNYEAQ. J gave up 4 bases and V 1 base, and 9 bases lay outside the gene matches. The CDR3 has 19 residues.

This clonotype was detected many times. The CDR3 nucleotides read TGTGCCACCAGTGATTTACAACTGGACAGGGTCATCAAAAACATTCAGTACTTC. It specifies CATSDLQLDRVIKNIQYF. This sequence joins TRBV24-1 and TRBJ2-4; 8 bases agree with TRBD1. Germline V lookup: CDR1 KGHDR, CDR2 SFDVKD. V was clipped by 1 base and J by 3 bases; unmatched bases: 10. CDR3 length equals 18 residues.

This clonotype has just a few counts. V gene TRBV29-1 combines with J gene TRBJ1-2; 11 nucleotides line up with TRBD1. The CDR3 length is 16 residues. Trimming took 5 bases from V and 1 from J; bases not matched to a gene: 9. Germline V gene sequence: CDR1 SQVTM, CDR2 ANQGSEA. CDR3: CSVLDRGPLINYGYTF. CDR3 coding DNA: TGCAGCGTTTTGGACAGGGGGCCATTGATTAACTATGGCTACACCTTC.